This T cell receptor (beta chain) was found in a study of cytomegalovirus exposure and HLA in healthy donors. Between the trimmed V and J ends, which lost 3 bases and 3 bases, there was a span of 8 bases. CDR3 length: 13 amino acids. The germline CDR1 and CDR2 sequences are SEHNR and FQNEAQ (reference sequence). Generated by immunoSEQ multiplex PCR, the TCRdb table keeps only in-frame clones and is missing some. The profile shows 150,000 or so clones, roughly nine tenths of them singletons. Turning to this clone: Its antigen remains unidentified.

Study-level results: Rarity held for most TCR sequences, but there were some public TCRs that occurred in many donors.

The V gene is TRBV7-9, the J gene TRBJ1-2; the D gene is possibly TRBD1 (5 bases). Source material: PBMCs. The receptor was isolated from a woman aged 18-29 years in good health and CMV-seropositive. The chain's CDR3 is CASSLRDYYGYTF. As DNA, the CDR3 is TGTGCCAGCAGCTTGAGGGACTACTATGGCTACACCTTC.